Below are 2 T cell receptor beta chains sequenced from a single sample in a study of PD-1 blockade in classical Hodgkin lymphoma. Described time point: cycle 4 day 1 (C4D1), after 6 weeks of nivolumab. Relapses following autologous stem cell transplantation were seen in all patients, with brentuximab vedotin exposure varying. Some clones are missing from TCRdb's copy, which holds only in-frame ones; the method was immunoSEQ multiplex PCR. This table has around 13,000 clones, roughly 80% appearing once. The input for sequencing was peripheral blood mononuclear cells (PBMCs), taken before the fourth cycle of nivolumab. These receptors were collected from a human donor with classical Hodgkin lymphoma.

The chain has TRBV7-8 and TRBJ2-1, with D possibly TRBD1 on 8 matching bases. Germline V gene lookup returns CDR1 SGHVS and CDR2 FQNEAQ. The CDR3 runs 18 residues. V lost 5 bases and J 6 bases, leaving 26 bases between the germline ends. The CDR3, as DNA: TGTGCCAGCAGCCAACCTTCCCGGACAGGGAGGGATATCAATGAGCAGTTCTTC. It codes for CASSQPSRTGRDINEQFF.

The V and J genes are TRBV5-5 and TRBJ2-1; the match to TRBD2 covers 7 bases. The CDR3 is made up of 15 amino acids. Per the germline V gene, CDR1 is SGHKS and CDR2 is YYEKEE (reference sequence). Losses at the gene ends were 2 bases for V and 7 bases for J; bases not matched to a gene: 9. Here the CDR3 reads CASSFRLAVGNEQFF. CDR3 nucleotides: TGTGCCAGCAGCTTTCGGCTAGCGGTAGGAAATGAGCAGTTCTTC.